These T cell receptor beta chains were read from a single sample in a study of T-cell memory formation after mild COVID-19. TCRdb called the 5' RACE reads again in MiXCR, with one record for every CDR3 protein. The sample includes 90,000 to 120,000 distinct CDR3 sequences, approximately 14% of them seen just once. The sequencing input was PBMCs or a T cell subset sorted from them (not recorded which). The receptors derive from a man between 18 and 29 years old who had mild COVID-19 (a few samples of this study predate the infection). Cell type and time point are not known. CDR3s include the opening cysteine and the closing phenylalanine or tryptophan. D genes are given only for firm matches. Where a row states a size, it is once, few, many or the class of an expanded clone; other rows omit it.

>TRBV14|few|-|TRBJ1-1
TGTGCCAGCAGCCATCTAACAGGGTATGCTAGCACTGAAGCTTTCTTT
CASSHLTGYASTEAFF
>TRBV3-1|many|TRBD1|TRBJ1-3
TGTGCCAGCAGTCTGACAGGGGACGCTGGAAACACCATATATTTT
CASSLTGDAGNTIYF
>TRBV9|-|TRBD1|TRBJ1-1
TGTGCCAGCAGGCCTCGGGACAGATTGAACACTGAAGCTTTCTTT
CASRPRDRLNTEAFF
>TRBV12-3/TRBV12-4|few|TRBD1|TRBJ1-2
TGTGCCAGCAGTATACAGGGGTATGGCTACACCTTC
CASSIQGYGYTF
>TRBV5-6|few|TRBD1|TRBJ1-1
TGTGCCAGCAGCCGACAGGGGGCTGAAGCTTTCTTT
CASSRQGAEAFF
>TRBV7-9|many|TRBD2|TRBJ2-3
TGTGCCAGCAGCCCCCGAGGGCGGGGGGGCACAGATACGCAGTATTTT
CASSPRGRGGTDTQYF
>TRBV2|-|-|TRBJ2-1
TGTGCCAGCCGGCCGGAGCTTAGCTCCTACAATGAGCAGTTCTTC
CASRPELSSYNEQFF
>TRBV7-8|-|-|TRBJ2-1
TGTGCCAGCAGCTTAGCGTCCGGCTACCACAATGAGCAGTTCTTC
CASSLASGYHNEQFF
>TRBV20-1|few|TRBD2|TRBJ2-7
TGCAGTGCTAGCGCTAGCGGGGGTTTCGACGAGCAGTACTTC
CSASASGGFDEQYF
>TRBV6-5|many|TRBD1|TRBJ2-7
TGTGCCAGCAGTTACTCTCGGGACAGGGGGCTGTCCTACGAGCAGTACTTC
CASSYSRDRGLSYEQYF
>TRBV5-4|-|-|TRBJ2-3
TGTGCCAGCAGCCGGCCTAAGCCGGCAGATACGCAGTATTTT
CASSRPKPADTQYF
>TRBV9|-|TRBD2|TRBJ2-1
TGTGCCAGCTCCTCTGTAGGAGCGGGGTATGATGAGCAGTTCTTC
CASSSVGAGYDEQFF
>TRBV6-6|many|-|TRBJ2-3
TGTGCCAGCAGTTACGCGGCGACGAAGCGCACAGATACGCAGTATTTT
CASSYAATKRTDTQYF
>TRBV12-3/TRBV12-4|few|TRBD1|TRBJ1-1
TGTGCCAGCAGGATCCAGGGGGGCTACACTGAAGCTTTCTTT
CASRIQGGYTEAFF
>TRBV4-3|few|-|TRBJ2-1
TGCGCCAGCAGCCAAGAGGGGGCCTCCTACAATGAGCAGTTCTTC
CASSQEGASYNEQFF
>TRBV7-9|few|-|TRBJ2-4
TGTGCCAGCAGCTTGCGGGATGGCAAAAACATTCAGTACTTC
CASSLRDGKNIQYF
>TRBV9|few|-|TRBJ2-7
TGTGCCAGCAGCTACTCTTGGCAGGGGACCTACGAGCAGTACTTC
CASSYSWQGTYEQYF
>TRBV28|few|TRBD2|TRBJ2-1
TGTGCCAGCAGTTTGGTGCGGGGGAGCTCCTACAATGAGCAGTTCTTC
CASSLVRGSSYNEQFF
>TRBV4-2|-|-|TRBJ2-6
TGTGCCAGCAGCCAAGATCCCGACGGCTCTGGGGCCAACGTCCTGACTTTC
CASSQDPDGSGANVLTF
>TRBV12-3/TRBV12-4|many|-|TRBJ1-1
TGTGCCAGCAGCTATAGCTATGGAAACACTGAAGCTTTCTTT
CASSYSYGNTEAFF
>TRBV9|-|-|TRBJ2-7
TGTGCCAGCAGCGTAGGCGACGCGGGGGAGCAGTACTTC
CASSVGDAGEQYF
>TRBV5-5|-|-|TRBJ1-4
TGTGCCAGCAGCTTCTCGGTTAATGAAAAACTGTTTTTT
CASSFSVNEKLFF
>TRBV5-1|-|-|TRBJ2-7
TGCGCCAGCAGCTTGGCCTTTCTGAGTCCAGGGGTCGGAGAGCAGTACTTC
CASSLAFLSPGVGEQYF
>TRBV6-2/TRBV6-3|few|TRBD1|TRBJ2-7
TGTGCCAGCAGTTACCCTGGACAGGGGTTTTTATCCTACGAGCAGTACTTC
CASSYPGQGFLSYEQYF
>TRBV7-9|many|-|TRBJ1-1
TGTGCCAGCAGCTTGATGAACACTGAAGCTTTCTTT
CASSLMNTEAFF
>TRBV18|-|TRBD2|TRBJ2-5
TGTGCCAGCTCACCAGCGGGACTAGCCGAGCAAGAGACCCAGTACTTC
CASSPAGLAEQETQYF
>TRBV7-6|few|-|TRBJ2-7
TGTGCCAGCGCATTCTCGACAGGCTCCTACGAGCAGTACTTC
CASAFSTGSYEQYF
>TRBV5-1|-|-|TRBJ2-1
TGCGCCAGCAGCTTGGGGGCTAGCTACAATGAGCAGTTCTTC
CASSLGASYNEQFF
>TRBV27|few|-|TRBJ2-1
TGTGCCAGCAGCTTCCGGGGGCCCTACAATGAGCAGTTCTTC
CASSFRGPYNEQFF